One and the same sample provided the 4 T cell receptor beta chains below, sequenced in a study of T cells of healthy individuals. TCRdb called the 5' RACE reads again in MiXCR, with one record for every CDR3 protein. The sample includes 63,000 or so distinct CDR3 sequences, 15% to 20% of them seen just once. Every receptor here comes from a human donor in good health.

This sequence joins TRBV6-2 or TRBV6-3 and TRBJ1-5, with D uncertain. This CDR3 spans 13 amino acids. The germline V and J ends were trimmed by 0 bases and 5 bases, with 5 bases remaining between them. The germline gives CDR1 MNHEY, CDR2 SVGEGT. The CDR3 sequence: CASSYSSYQPQHF. The DNA for the CDR3 is TGTGCCAGCAGTTACTCGAGCTATCAGCCCCAGCATTTT.

This clonotype was counted between two and nine times. CDR3 in DNA: TGCGCCAGCAGCTCGGGGCCCGGACAGGGGCTGAACACTGAAGCTTTCTTT. Translation gives CASSSGPGQGLNTEAFF. The chain joins TRBV5-1 to TRBJ1-1, with TRBD1 matching over 9 bases. The CDR3 has 17 residues. V shed 3 bases and J 0 bases; nucleotides not matched to a gene: 9. The germline V gene has CDR1 SGHRS and CDR2 YFSETQ.

This clonotype appeared a few times. The V call is TRBV15, the J call TRBJ2-2; TRBD2 matches 11 bases. V lost 5 bases and J lost 1; bases outside the gene matches: 3. This CDR3 comprises 16 residues. Germline lookup yields CDR1 LNHNV and CDR2 YYDKDF (reference sequence). CDR3 loop: CATSAGTSGNTGELFF. The CDR3 coding sequence is TGTGCCACCAGCGCCGGGACTAGCGGGAACACCGGGGAGCTGTTTTTT.

The CDR3 here is CASSLGQGPSHEQYF. CDR3 sequence (DNA): TGTGCCAGCAGCTTGGGACAGGGCCCTTCCCACGAGCAGTACTTC. The chain joins TRBV7-6 to TRBJ2-7, with 9 bases identical to TRBD1. The CDR3 runs 15 residues. Germline trimming cut 3 bases from V and 5 bases from J; bases unmatched to any gene: 8. Germline-derived CDR1 and CDR2 are SGHVS and FNYEAQ.